The 7 T cell receptor beta chains given below trace back to one sample, sequenced in a study of OX40 agonist ivuxolimab in advanced cancers. This table comes from immunoSEQ multiplex PCR, and its TCRdb copy is limited to in-frame clones, with some not included. The sample contains some 70,000 clones, about 85% of which appear only once. The specimen comprised CD4+ or CD8+ T cells sorted from blood, sampled in a trial of the OX40 agonist ivuxolimab. The receptors derive from an adult with an advanced solid tumor such as melanoma, head and neck, liver or kidney cancer.

The gene calls are TRBV10-1 and TRBJ2-5, with 10 bases lining up with TRBD1. The CDR3 runs 14 residues. J was trimmed by 4 bases and V by 6 bases; bases with no gene match: 5. The germline CDR1 and CDR2 sequences are WNHNN and SYGVQD (reference sequence). The CDR3 here is CASSEDRGRETQYF. The CDR3 DNA reads TGCGCCAGCAGCGAAGACAGGGGGCGAGAGACCCAGTACTTC.

This clone was found once. This chain links TRBV7-7 with TRBJ2-7; D gene ambiguous. The germline V gene encodes CDR1 SSHAT and CDR2 FNYEAQ (reference sequence). V was clipped by 0 bases and J by 1 base, with 4 bases between them. CDR3 length equals 13 residues. The CDR3 bases are TGTGCCAGCAGCTTAGCCGGTTCCTACGAGCAGTACTTC. The encoded protein is CASSLAGSYEQYF. Filled out from reference TRBV7-7 and TRBJ2-7, the complete variable domain reads GAGVSQSPRYKVTKRGQDVTLRCDPISSHATLYWYQQALGQGPEFLTYFNYEAQPDKSGLPSDRFSAERPEGSISTLTIQRTEQRDSAMYRCASSLAGSYEQYFGPGTRLTVT.

The CDR3 sequence: CASSPTPGPYETQYF. In DNA form, the CDR3 reads TGTGCCAGCAGCCCGACACCGGGTCCCTACGAGACCCAGTACTTC. This chain uses TRBV7-2 with TRBJ2-5, with D uncertain. V was cut by 5 bases and J by 5 bases, with 18 bases left in between. This CDR3 is built from 15 residues. The germline V gene encodes CDR1 SGHTA and CDR2 FQGNSA. The full variable domain, in which reference TRBV7-2 and TRBJ2-5 provide the parts outside the CDR3, is GAGVSQSPSNKVTEKGKDVELRCDPISGHTALYWYRQSLGQGLEFLIYFQGNSAPDKSGLPSDRFSAERTGGSVSTLTIQRTQQEDSAVYLCASSPTPGPYETQYFGPGTRLLVL.

This rearrangement joins TRBV28 to TRBJ2-7; D might be TRBD2 (7 bases). Trimming removed 3 bases from V and 3 bases from J, with 15 bases in between. CDR1 MDHEN and CDR2 SYDVKM come from the germline V gene. This CDR3 contains 15 residues. CDR3 bases: TGTGCCAGCAGTTTGGGGGGGCTACCCTACTACGAGCAGTACTTC. Its translation: CASSLGGLPYYEQYF.

The CDR3 protein is CASSSGANVLTF. For the CDR3, the DNA is TGTGCCAGCAGTTCGGGGGCCAACGTCCTGACTTTC. The genes are TRBV7-2 and TRBJ2-6; unclear D gene. The germline gives CDR1 SGHTA, CDR2 FQGNSA. The CDR3 is 12 residues long. V was clipped by 6 bases and J by 4 bases, with 4 bases between them.

Remarks on this clone: Within the sample, other DNA sequences also encode this same CDR3. This chain connects TRBV5-1 to TRBJ2-2, with D unresolved. Trimming cost V 0 bases and J 1 base, with 4 bases left between them. Germline values: CDR1 SGHRS, CDR2 YFSETQ. This CDR3 region has 14 residues. As DNA, the CDR3 is TGCGCCAGCAGCTTGGGCCAGAACACCGGGGAGCTGTTTTTT. Amino acids: CASSLGQNTGELFF.

The chain couples TRBV19 to TRBJ1-2; no clear D. V lost 5 bases and J 1 base, leaving 8 bases between the germline ends. Germline CDR1 reads LNHDA; CDR2 reads SQIVND (reference sequence). The CDR3 is 13 amino acids. CDR3 residues: CASSAEVNYGYTF. Here the CDR3 DNA reads TGTGCCAGTAGTGCGGAGGTTAACTATGGCTACACCTTC.